This T cell receptor (beta chain) was retrieved from a study of sequential checkpoint blockade in melanoma. Broader study findings: T-cell fraction and clonality followed PD-L1 and CD8+ counts, not mutational load.

Treatment given: randomized to nivolumab then ipilimumab (arm A) or the reverse (arm B). The protocol was immunoSEQ multiplex PCR, while the TCRdb copy is restricted to in-frame clones and leaves out a portion. This table has 7,000 or so clones, approximately 20% appearing once. Trimming removed 0 bases at V and 6 bases at J, with 3 bases between. The CDR3 is made up of 12 amino acids. CDR1 is ENHRY, CDR2 SYGVKD, per germline. Concerning this clone: Its antigen is undetermined. The read stops 1 residue short of the end of the CDR3; the missing end is completed from the germline J gene.

This clonotype was obtained from a human donor with melanoma. The sample was tumor tissue (inferred from file names), taken from a patient given nivolumab and ipilimumab in sequence. The chain uses TRBV10-3 and TRBJ1-5; D gene ambiguous. The chain's CDR3 is CAISESGQPQHF. Partial CDR3 DNA: TGTGCCATCAGTGAGTCGGGTCAGCCCCAGCAT.